The clone carrying this T cell receptor (beta chain) is a singleton in its sample. This sample was taken from a study of control samples from healthy donors and cancer patients. CDR1 is SGDLS and CDR2 is YYNGEE in the germline V gene. The CDR3 extends over 14 amino acids. Trimming took off 3 bases at V and 3 bases at J, with 12 bases between the two ends. TCRdb's table, derived via immunoSEQ multiplex PCR, lists solely in-frame clones and lacks some. The sample yields about 160,000 clones, 94% seen once. Material for sequencing was PBMCs. The receptor was isolated from a man aged 55-75 years with colorectal cancer. The genes are TRBV9 and TRBJ1-1; the D gene is possibly TRBD1 (5 bases). For the CDR3, the DNA is TGTGCCAGCAGCGCCGTGGGGGAGCACACTGAAGCTTTCTTT. Amino acids: CASSAVGEHTEAFF.